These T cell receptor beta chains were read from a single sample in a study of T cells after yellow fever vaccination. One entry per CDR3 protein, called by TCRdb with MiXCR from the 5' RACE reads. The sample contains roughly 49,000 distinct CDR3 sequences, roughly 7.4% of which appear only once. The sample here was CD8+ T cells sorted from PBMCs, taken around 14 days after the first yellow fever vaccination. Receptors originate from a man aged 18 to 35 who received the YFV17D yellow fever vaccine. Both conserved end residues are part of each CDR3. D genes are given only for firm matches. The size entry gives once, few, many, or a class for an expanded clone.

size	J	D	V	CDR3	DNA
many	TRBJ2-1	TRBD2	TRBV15	CATSRASGAHNEQFF	TGTGCCACCAGCAGAGCTAGCGGGGCCCACAATGAGCAGTTCTTC
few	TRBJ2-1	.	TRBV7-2	CASSFWGGAPYNEQFF	TGTGCCAGCAGCTTCTGGGGGGGGGCCCCCTACAATGAGCAGTTCTTC
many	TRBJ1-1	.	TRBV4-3	CASSPDGNTEAFF	TGCGCCAGCAGCCCCGATGGGAACACTGAAGCTTTCTTT
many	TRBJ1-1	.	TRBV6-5	CASSHGGNTEAFF	TGTGCCAGCAGCCACGGGGGGAACACTGAAGCTTTCTTT
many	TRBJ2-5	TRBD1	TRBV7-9	CASSDTGQGMRETQYF	TGTGCCAGCAGCGATACGGGACAGGGGATGAGAGAGACCCAGTACTTC
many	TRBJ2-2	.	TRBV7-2	CASSLGFKAGLFF	TGTGCCAGCAGCTTAGGGTTCAAAGCCGGGCTGTTTTTT
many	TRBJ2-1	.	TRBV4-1	CASSQRAENNEQFF	TGCGCCAGCAGCCAAAGGGCGGAGAACAATGAGCAGTTCTTC
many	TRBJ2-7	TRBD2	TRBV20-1	CSAREKVLAGKKQYF	TGCAGTGCTAGAGAAAAGGTACTAGCGGGGAAAAAGCAGTACTTC
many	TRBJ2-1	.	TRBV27	CASSFRGPIYNEQFF	TGTGCCAGCAGTTTTCGGGGGCCGATCTACAATGAGCAGTTCTTC
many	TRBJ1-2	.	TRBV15	CATSRGQQPLDYGYTF	TGTGCCACCAGCAGAGGTCAACAGCCGTTGGACTATGGCTACACCTTC
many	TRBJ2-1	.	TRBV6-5	CASSLDGNEQFF	TGTGCCAGCAGCTTGGACGGCAATGAGCAGTTCTTC
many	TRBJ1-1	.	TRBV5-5	CASRLTLNTEAFF	TGTGCCAGCAGGTTGACACTGAACACTGAAGCTTTCTTT
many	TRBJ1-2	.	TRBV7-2	CASSVDPTDYGYTF	TGTGCCAGCAGCGTGGACCCAACCGATTATGGCTACACCTTC
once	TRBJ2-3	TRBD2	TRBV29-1	CSVDPSGGAPPDTQYF	TGCAGCGTCGACCCGTCCGGGGGGGCTCCCCCAGATACGCAGTATTTT
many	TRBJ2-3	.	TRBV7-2	CASSQGRRDFLTDTQYF	TGTGCCAGCAGCCAGGGGAGGCGGGACTTCCTCACAGATACGCAGTATTTT
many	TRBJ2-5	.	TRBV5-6	CASSLAGEDQETQYF	TGTGCCAGCAGCTTGGCGGGGGAGGACCAAGAGACCCAGTACTTC
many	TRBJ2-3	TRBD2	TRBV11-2	CASSLVQLAGLWTDTQYF	TGTGCCAGCAGCTTAGTCCAGCTAGCGGGGCTGTGGACAGATACGCAGTATTTT
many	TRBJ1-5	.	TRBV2	CASSDSPGRAQPQHF	TGTGCCAGCAGTGACTCCCCAGGGAGGGCTCAGCCCCAGCATTTT
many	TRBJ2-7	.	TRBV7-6	CASSPDRFGEQYF	TGTGCCAGCAGCCCGGACAGATTTGGAGAGCAGTACTTC
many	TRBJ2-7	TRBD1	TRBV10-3	CAISEWGYPGQGPSYEQYF	TGTGCCATCAGTGAGTGGGGCTATCCGGGACAGGGTCCTTCCTACGAGCAGTACTTC
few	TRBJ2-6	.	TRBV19	CASTGSSGANVLTF	TGTGCCAGTACTGGAAGTTCTGGGGCCAACGTCCTGACTTTC
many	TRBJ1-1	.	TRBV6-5	CASSYKVEMNTEAFF	TGTGCCAGCAGTTACAAGGTAGAAATGAACACTGAAGCTTTCTTT
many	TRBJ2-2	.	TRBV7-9	CASSFAGLTGELFF	TGTGCCAGCAGCTTTGCCGGGTTGACCGGGGAGCTGTTTTTT
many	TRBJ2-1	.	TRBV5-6	CASSFYRFYNEQFF	TGTGCCAGCAGCTTCTATCGATTCTACAATGAGCAGTTCTTC
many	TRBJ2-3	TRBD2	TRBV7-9	CASSPWRGRNPDTQYF	TGTGCCAGCAGCCCTTGGCGGGGGAGAAATCCAGATACGCAGTATTTT
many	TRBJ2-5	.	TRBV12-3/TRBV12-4	CASSPRAYQETQYF	TGTGCCAGCAGTCCGCGGGCGTACCAAGAGACCCAGTACTTC
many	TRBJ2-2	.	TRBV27	CASSLEVSNTGELFF	TGTGCCAGCAGTTTGGAGGTCTCGAACACCGGGGAGCTGTTTTTT
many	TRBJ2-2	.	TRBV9	CASSVDVVADTSGELFF	TGTGCCAGCAGCGTAGATGTGGTTGCAGATACGTCCGGGGAGCTGTTTTTT